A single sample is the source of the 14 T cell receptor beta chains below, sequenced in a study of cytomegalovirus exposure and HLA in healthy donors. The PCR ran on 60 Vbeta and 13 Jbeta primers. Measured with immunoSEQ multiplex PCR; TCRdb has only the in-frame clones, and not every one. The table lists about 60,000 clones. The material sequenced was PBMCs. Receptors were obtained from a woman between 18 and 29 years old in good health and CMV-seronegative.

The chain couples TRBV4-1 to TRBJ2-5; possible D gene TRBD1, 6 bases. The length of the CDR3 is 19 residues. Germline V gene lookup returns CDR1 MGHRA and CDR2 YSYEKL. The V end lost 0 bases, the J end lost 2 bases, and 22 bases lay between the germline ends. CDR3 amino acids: CASSQESRGVRYHQETQYF. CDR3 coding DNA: TGCGCCAGCAGCCAAGAATCCAGGGGCGTACGGTACCATCAAGAGACCCAGTACTTC.

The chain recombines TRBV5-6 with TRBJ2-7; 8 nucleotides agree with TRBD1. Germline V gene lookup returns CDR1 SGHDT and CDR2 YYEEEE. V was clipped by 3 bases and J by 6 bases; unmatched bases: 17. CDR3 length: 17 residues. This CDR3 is CASSSSTGTGSEGEQYF. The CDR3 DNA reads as TGTGCCAGCAGCTCATCGACCGGGACAGGTAGCGAGGGCGAGCAGTACTTC. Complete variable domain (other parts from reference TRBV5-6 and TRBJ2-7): DAGVTQSPTHLIKTRGQQVTLRCSPKSGHDTVSWYQQALGQGPQFIFQYYEEEERQRGNFPDRFSGHQFPNYSSELNVNALLLGDSALYLCASSSSTGTGSEGEQYFGPGTRLTVT.

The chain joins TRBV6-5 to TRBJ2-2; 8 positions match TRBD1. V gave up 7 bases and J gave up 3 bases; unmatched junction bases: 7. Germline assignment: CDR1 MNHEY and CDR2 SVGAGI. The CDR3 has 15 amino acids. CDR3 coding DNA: TGTGCCAGCAAATCATACAGGGGGGACACCGGGGAGCTGTTTTTT. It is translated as CASKSYRGDTGELFF.

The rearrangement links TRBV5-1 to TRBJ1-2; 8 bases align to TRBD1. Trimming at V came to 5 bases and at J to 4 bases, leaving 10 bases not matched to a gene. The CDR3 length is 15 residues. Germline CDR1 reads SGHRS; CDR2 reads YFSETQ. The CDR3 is CASSSRQGMIYGYTF. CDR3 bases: TGCGCCAGCAGTTCCCGACAGGGGATGATCTATGGCTACACCTTC.

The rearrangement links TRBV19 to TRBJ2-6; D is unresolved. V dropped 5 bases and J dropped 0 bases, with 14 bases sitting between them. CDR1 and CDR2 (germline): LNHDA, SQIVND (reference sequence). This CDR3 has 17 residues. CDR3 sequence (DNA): TGTGCCAGTAGTGCCCGAACTGCGATCTCTGGGGCCAACGTCCTGACTTTC. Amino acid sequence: CASSARTAISGANVLTF.

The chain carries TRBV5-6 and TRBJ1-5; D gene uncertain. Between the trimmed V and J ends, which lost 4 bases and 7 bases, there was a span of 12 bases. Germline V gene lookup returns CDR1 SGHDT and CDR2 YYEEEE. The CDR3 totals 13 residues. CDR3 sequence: CASSPGGVQPQHF. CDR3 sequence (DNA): TGTGCCAGCAGCCCGGGCGGGGTACAGCCCCAGCATTTT.

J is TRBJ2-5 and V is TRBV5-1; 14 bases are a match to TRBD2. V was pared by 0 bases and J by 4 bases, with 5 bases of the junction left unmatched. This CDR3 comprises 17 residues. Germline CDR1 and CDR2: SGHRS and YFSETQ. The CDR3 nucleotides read TGCGCCAGCAGCTTGGGAGGGACTAGCGGGGGCGTAGAGACCCAGTACTTC. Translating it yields CASSLGGTSGGVETQYF.

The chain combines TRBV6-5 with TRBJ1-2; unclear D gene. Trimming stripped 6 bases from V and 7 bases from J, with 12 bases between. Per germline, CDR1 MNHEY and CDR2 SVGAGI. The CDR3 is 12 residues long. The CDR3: CASSRDAGGYTF. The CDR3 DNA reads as TGTGCCAGCAGCCGTGATGCAGGTGGCTACACCTTC.

The CDR3 is CASRGGTANYGYTF. The CDR3 nucleotides are TGTGCCAGCAGGGGCGGGACAGCTAACTATGGCTACACCTTC. The genes are TRBV6-1 and TRBJ1-2, with 7 positions matching TRBD1. With 6 bases clipped from V and 0 bases from J, the junction kept 4 bases outside the gene matches. This CDR3 contains 14 residues. CDR1 MNHNS and CDR2 SASEGT come from the germline V gene.

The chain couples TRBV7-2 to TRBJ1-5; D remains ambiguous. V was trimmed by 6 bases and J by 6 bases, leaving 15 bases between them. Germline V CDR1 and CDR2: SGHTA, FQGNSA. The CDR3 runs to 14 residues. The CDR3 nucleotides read TGTGCCAGCAGTCCATTATCCGCGGTTCAGCCCCAGCATTTT. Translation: CASSPLSAVQPQHF.

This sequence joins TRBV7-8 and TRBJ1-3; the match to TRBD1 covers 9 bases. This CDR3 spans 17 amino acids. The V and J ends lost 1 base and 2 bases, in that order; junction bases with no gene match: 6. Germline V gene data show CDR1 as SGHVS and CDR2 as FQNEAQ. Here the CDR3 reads CASSLVADRGTGNTIYF. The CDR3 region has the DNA TGTGCCAGCAGCTTAGTGGCAGACAGGGGGACTGGAAACACCATATATTTT.

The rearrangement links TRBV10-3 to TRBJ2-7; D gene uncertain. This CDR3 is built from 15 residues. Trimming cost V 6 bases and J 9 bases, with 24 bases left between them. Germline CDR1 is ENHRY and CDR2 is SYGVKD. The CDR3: CAIRGEATLCLGQYF. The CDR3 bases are TGTGCCATCAGGGGTGAGGCCACATTGTGTCTAGGGCAGTACTTC.

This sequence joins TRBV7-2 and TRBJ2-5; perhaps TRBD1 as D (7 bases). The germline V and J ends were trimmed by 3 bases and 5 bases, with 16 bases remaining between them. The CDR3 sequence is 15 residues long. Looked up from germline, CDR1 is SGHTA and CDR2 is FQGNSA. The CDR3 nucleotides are TGTGCCAGCAGCTTCCGGACAGGAGGGGCGGAGACCCAGTACTTC. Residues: CASSFRTGGAETQYF.

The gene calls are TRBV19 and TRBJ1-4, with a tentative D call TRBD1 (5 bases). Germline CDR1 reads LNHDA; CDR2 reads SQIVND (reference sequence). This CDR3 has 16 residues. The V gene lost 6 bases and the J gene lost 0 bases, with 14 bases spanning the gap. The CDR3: CASSSWGAATNEKLFF. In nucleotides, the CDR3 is TGTGCCAGTAGCTCATGGGGCGCAGCAACTAATGAAAAACTGTTTTTT.